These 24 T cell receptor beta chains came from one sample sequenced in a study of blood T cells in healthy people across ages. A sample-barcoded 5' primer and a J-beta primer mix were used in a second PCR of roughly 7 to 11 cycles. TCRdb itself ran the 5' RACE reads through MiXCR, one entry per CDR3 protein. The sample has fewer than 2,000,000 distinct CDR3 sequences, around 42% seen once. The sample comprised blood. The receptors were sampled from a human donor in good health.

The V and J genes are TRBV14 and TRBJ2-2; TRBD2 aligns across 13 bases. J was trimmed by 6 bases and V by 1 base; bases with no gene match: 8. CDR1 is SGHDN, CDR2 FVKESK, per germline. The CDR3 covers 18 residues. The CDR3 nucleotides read TGTGCCAGCAGCCAAGGACTAGCGGGGGGACGCGTGGCCGGGGAGCTGTTTTTT. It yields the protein CASSQGLAGGRVAGELFF.

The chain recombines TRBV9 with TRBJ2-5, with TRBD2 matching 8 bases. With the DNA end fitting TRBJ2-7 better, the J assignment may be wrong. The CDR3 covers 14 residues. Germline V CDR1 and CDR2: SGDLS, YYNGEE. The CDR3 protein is CASSFGAGDYEQYF. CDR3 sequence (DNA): TGTGCCAGCAGCTTCGGAGCGGGAGACTACGAGCAGTACTTC.

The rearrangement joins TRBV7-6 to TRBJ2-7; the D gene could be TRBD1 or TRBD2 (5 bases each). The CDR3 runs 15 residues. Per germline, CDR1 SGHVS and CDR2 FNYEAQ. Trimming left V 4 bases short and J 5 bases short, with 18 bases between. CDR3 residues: CASSWRGEGPDEQYF. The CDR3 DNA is TGTGCCAGCAGCTGGAGAGGTGAGGGGCCCGACGAGCAGTACTTC.

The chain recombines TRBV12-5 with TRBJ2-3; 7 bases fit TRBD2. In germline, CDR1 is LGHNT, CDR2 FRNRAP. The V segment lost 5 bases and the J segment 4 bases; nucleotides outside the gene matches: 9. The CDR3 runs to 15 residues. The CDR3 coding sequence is TGTGCTAGTGGTACCGGGACTAAATATTCAGATACGCAGTATTTT. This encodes CASGTGTKYSDTQYF. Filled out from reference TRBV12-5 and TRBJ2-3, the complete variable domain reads DARVTQTPRHKVTEMGQEVTMRCQPILGHNTVFWYRQTMMQGLELLAYFRNRAPLDDSGMPKDRFSAEMPDATLATLKIQPSEPRDSAVYFCASGTGTKYSDTQYFGPGTRLTVL.

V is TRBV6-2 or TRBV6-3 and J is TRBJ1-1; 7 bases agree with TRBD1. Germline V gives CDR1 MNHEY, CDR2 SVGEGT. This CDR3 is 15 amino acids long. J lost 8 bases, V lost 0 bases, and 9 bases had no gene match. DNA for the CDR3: TGTGCCAGCAGTTACTCCTCGAGGGGGACAGCAGAAGCTTTCTTT. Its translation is CASSYSSRGTAEAFF.

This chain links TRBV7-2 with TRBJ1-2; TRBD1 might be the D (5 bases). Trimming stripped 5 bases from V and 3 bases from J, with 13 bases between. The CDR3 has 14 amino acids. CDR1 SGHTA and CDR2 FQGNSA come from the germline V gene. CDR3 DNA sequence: TGTGCCAGCAGCCTCTCGACAGTGGACTATGGCTACACCTTC. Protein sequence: CASSLSTVDYGYTF. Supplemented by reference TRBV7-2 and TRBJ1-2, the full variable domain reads GAGVSQSPSNKVTEKGKDVELRCDPISGHTALYWYRQSLGQGLEFLIYFQGNSAPDKSGLPSDRFSAERTGGSVSTLTIQRTQQEDSAVYLCASSLSTVDYGYTFGSGTRLTVV.

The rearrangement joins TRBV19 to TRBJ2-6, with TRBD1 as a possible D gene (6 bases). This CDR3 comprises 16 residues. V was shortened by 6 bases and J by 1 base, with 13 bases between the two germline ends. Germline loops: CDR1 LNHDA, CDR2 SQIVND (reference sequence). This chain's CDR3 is CASRRQDASGANVLTF. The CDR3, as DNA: TGTGCCAGTAGGCGACAGGATGCGTCTGGGGCCAACGTCCTGACTTTC.

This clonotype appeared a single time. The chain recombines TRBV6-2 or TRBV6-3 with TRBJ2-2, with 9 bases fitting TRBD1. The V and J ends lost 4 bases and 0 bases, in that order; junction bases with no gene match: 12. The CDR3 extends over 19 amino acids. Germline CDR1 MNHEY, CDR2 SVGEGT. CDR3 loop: CASSFRRDRAPANTGELFF. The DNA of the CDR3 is TGTGCCAGCAGTTTCCGCCGGGACAGGGCTCCAGCGAACACCGGGGAGCTGTTTTTT.

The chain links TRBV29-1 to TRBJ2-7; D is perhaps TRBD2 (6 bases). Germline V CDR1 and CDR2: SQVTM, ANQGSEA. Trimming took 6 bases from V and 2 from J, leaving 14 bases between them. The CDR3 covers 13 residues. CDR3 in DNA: TGCAGCGTCACCGGGACTCTCACCTACGAGCAGTACTTC. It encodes CSVTGTLTYEQYF.

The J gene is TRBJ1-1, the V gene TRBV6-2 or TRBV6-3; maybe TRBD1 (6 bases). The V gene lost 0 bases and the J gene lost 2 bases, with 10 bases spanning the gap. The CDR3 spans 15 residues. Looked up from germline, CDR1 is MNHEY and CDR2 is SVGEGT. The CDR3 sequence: CASSYSGAPNTEAFF. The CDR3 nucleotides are TGTGCCAGCAGTTACTCGGGGGCTCCTAACACTGAAGCTTTCTTT.

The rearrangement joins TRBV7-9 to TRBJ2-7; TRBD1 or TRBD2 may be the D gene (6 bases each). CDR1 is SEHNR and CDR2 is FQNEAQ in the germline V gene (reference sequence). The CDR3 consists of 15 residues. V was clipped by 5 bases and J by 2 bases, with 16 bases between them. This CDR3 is CASSAGGGQTYEQYF. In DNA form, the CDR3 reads TGTGCCAGCAGCGCAGGAGGGGGTCAAACCTACGAGCAGTACTTC.

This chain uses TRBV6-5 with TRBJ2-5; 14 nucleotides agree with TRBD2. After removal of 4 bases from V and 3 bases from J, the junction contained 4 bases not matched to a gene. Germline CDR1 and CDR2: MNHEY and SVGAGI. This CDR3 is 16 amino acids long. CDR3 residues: CASSWGLAGAKETQYF. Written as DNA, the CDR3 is TGTGCCAGCAGTTGGGGACTAGCGGGGGCCAAAGAGACCCAGTACTTC.

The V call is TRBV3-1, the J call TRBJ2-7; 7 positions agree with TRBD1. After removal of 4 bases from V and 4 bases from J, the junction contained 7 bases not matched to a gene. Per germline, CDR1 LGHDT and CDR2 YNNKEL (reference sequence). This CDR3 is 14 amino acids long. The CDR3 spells CASSLGTVVYEQYF. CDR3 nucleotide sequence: TGTGCCAGCAGCCTTGGGACAGTCGTTTACGAGCAGTACTTC.

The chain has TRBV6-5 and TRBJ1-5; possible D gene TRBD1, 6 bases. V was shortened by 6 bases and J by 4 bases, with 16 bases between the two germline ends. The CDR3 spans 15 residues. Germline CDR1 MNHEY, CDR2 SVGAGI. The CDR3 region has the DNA TGTGCCAGCAGGCCCTTCAGGGGTTTTAATCAGCCCCAGCATTTT. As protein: CASRPFRGFNQPQHF.

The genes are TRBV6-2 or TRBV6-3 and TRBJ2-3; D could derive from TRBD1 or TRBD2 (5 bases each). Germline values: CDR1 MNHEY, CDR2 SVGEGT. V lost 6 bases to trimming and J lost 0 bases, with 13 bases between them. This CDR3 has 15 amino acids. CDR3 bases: TGTGCCAGCAGCACCCAGGGAGTGAGCACAGATACGCAGTATTTT. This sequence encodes CASSTQGVSTDTQYF.

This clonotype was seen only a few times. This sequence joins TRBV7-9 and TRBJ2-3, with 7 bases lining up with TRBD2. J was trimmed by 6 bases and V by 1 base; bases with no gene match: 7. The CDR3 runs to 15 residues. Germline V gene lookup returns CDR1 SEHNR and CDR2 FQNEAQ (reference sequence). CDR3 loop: CASSLGTRRADTQYF. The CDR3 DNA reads TGTGCCAGCAGCTTAGGGACTAGAAGGGCCGATACGCAGTATTTT.

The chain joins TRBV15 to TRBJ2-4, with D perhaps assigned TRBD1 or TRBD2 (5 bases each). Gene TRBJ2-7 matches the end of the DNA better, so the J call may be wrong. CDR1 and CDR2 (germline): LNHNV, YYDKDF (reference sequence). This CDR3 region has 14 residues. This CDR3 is CATSSGTVAYEQYF. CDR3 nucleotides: TGTGCCACCAGCAGCGGGACGGTCGCCTACGAGCAGTACTTC.

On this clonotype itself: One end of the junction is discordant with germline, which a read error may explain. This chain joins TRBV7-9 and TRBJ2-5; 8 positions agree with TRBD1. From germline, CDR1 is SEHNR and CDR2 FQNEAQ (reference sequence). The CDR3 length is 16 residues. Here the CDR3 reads CANSSERTGLQETQYF. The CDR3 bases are TGTGCCAACAGCTCGGAGAGGACAGGGCTCCAAGAGACCCAGTACTTC.

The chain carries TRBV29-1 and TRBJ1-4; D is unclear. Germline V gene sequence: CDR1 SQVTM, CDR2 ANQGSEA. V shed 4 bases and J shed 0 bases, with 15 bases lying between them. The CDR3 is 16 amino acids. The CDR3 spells CSVVFREDPTNEKLFF. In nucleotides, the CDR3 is TGCAGCGTTGTTTTTCGAGAGGATCCAACTAATGAAAAACTGTTTTTT.

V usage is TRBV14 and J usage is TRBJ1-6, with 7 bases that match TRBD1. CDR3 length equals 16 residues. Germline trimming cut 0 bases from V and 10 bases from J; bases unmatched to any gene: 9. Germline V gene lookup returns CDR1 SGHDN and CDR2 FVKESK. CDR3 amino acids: CASSQEEQGYGSPLHF. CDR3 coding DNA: TGTGCCAGCAGCCAAGAGGAACAGGGGTACGGATCACCCCTCCACTTT.

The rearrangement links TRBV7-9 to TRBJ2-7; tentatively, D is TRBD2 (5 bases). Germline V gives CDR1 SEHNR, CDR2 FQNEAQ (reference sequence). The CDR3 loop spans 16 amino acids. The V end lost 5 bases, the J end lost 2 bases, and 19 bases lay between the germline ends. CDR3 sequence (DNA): TGTGCCAGCAGCACCTTGGGGAGTGGCCAACCCTACGAGCAGTACTTC. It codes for CASSTLGSGQPYEQYF. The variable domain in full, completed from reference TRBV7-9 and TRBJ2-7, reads DTGVSQNPRHKITKRGQNVTFRCDPISEHNRLYWYRQTLGQGPEFLTYFQNEAQLEKSRLLSDRFSAERPKGSFSTLEIQRTEQGDSAMYLCASSTLGSGQPYEQYFGPGTRLTVT.

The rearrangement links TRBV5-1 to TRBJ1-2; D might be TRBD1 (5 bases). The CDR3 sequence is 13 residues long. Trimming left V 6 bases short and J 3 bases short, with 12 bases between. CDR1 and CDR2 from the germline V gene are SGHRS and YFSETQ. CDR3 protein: CASTRDGDYGYTF. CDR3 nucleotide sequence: TGCGCCAGCACCCGGGACGGTGACTATGGCTACACCTTC.

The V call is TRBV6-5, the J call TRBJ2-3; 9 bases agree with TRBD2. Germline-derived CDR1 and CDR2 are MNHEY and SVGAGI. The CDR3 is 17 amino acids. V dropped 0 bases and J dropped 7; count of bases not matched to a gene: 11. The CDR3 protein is CASSYSRSGGGVYTQYF. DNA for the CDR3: TGTGCCAGCAGTTACTCTCGTTCTGGCGGGGGGGTTTATACGCAGTATTTT.

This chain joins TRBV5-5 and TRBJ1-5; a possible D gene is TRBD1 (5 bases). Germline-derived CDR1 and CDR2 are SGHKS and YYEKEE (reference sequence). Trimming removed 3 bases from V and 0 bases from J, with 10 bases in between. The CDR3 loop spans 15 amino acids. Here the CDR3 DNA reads TGTGCCAGCAGCTCCGGGGGGAATAGCAATCAGCCCCAGCATTTT. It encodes CASSSGGNSNQPQHF.